Presented here are 20 T cell receptor beta chains from one specimen sequenced in a study of identical twins. TCRdb itself ran the 5' RACE reads through MiXCR, one entry per CDR3 protein. The sample has around 1.7 million distinct CDR3 sequences; under 35% are singletons. Sequencing input: cord blood. The receptors were gathered from a newborn girl in good health.

In this sample, this clonotype turned up a few times. The CDR3 is CASSYRGVGDTQYF. CDR3 DNA: TGCGCCAGCAGCTACAGGGGTGTGGGGGATACGCAGTATTTT. V and J are TRBV5-1 and TRBJ2-3, with 7 bases that match TRBD1. Germline assignment: CDR1 SGHRS and CDR2 YFSETQ. Unmatched junction bases numbered 7, after V lost 3 bases and J lost 6 bases. The CDR3 runs to 14 residues.

This clonotype was recorded many times. This chain links TRBV29-1 with TRBJ2-1, with a tentative D call TRBD1 (5 bases). Trimming removed 3 bases from V and 3 bases from J, with 9 bases in between. CDR1 and CDR2 (germline): SQVTM, ANQGSEA. The CDR3 totals 13 residues. The CDR3 region has the DNA TGCAGCGTTGACGGCAGGGTCTACAATGAGCAGTTCTTC. Translating it yields CSVDGRVYNEQFF.

The genes are TRBV19 and TRBJ1-5; D unclear. The germline gives CDR1 LNHDA, CDR2 SQIVND (reference sequence). V was shortened by 6 bases and J by 0 bases, with 12 bases between the two germline ends. The CDR3 has 15 residues. The chain's CDR3 is CASSPDGISNQPQHF. The CDR3, as DNA: TGTGCCAGTAGCCCGGACGGGATTAGCAATCAGCCCCAGCATTTT. Filled out from reference TRBV19 and TRBJ1-5, the complete variable domain reads DGGITQSPKYLFRKEGQNVTLSCEQNLNHDAMYWYRQDPGQGLRLIYYSQIVNDFQKGDIAEGYSVSREKKESFPLTVTSAQKNPTAFYLCASSPDGISNQPQHFGDGTRLSIL.

The rearrangement joins TRBV10-3 to TRBJ2-7; 8 bases are shared with TRBD1. Germline V lookup: CDR1 ENHRY, CDR2 SYGVKD. The CDR3 length is 16 residues. The V and J ends lost 4 bases and 2 bases, in that order; junction bases with no gene match: 10. The CDR3 here is CAISGAQTGVAYEQYF. The CDR3 DNA is TGTGCCATCAGTGGGGCCCAGACAGGGGTGGCCTACGAGCAGTACTTC.

CDR3 in amino acids: CASSSSSFTGELFF. In DNA, the CDR3 is TGTGCCAGCAGTTCGAGTAGCTTCACCGGGGAGCTGTTTTTT. The V gene is TRBV27, the J gene TRBJ2-2, with D unresolved. In germline, CDR1 is MNHEY, CDR2 SMNVEV (reference sequence). The CDR3 is 14 residues long. Trimming shortened V by 4 bases and J by 4 bases, and 10 bases separated the two germline ends.

The table lists this clonotype with a few counts. This chain links TRBV9 with TRBJ1-3, with a weak D call TRBD1 (6 bases). Germline V gene data show CDR1 as SGDLS and CDR2 as YYNGEE. The CDR3 has 16 residues. V lost 0 bases and J lost 3, with 13 bases in between. CDR3 coding DNA: TGTGCCAGCAGCGTAGCAGGGGCGAACTTTGGAAACACCATATATTTT. Its translation is CASSVAGANFGNTIYF.

This sequence joins TRBV7-9 and TRBJ2-1; 8 positions match TRBD1. The trim removed 5 bases at V and 4 bases at J, leaving 7 bases unmatched. Germline values: CDR1 SEHNR, CDR2 FQNEAQ (reference sequence). The CDR3 has 15 residues. The CDR3 bases are TGTGCCAGCAGCCCGGACAGGGCTACGTACAATGAGCAGTTCTTC. Protein sequence: CASSPDRATYNEQFF.

The chain combines TRBV7-2 with TRBJ1-6; TRBD1 aligns across 7 bases. V lost 1 base and J lost 0; bases outside the gene matches: 3. This CDR3 has 17 amino acids. Germline V gene sequence: CDR1 SGHTA, CDR2 FQGNSA. In nucleotides, the CDR3 is TGTGCCAGCAGCTTAGGGGCAGGGGGCTCCTATAATTCACCCCTCCACTTT. It encodes CASSLGAGGSYNSPLHF.

The genes are TRBV9 and TRBJ1-6, with D hard to call. Trimming cost V 0 bases and J 7 bases, with 8 bases left between them. Per germline, CDR1 SGDLS and CDR2 YYNGEE. The CDR3 extends over 14 amino acids. The CDR3 DNA follows: TGTGCCAGCAGCGTAGGCCAGCTAAATTCACCCCTCCACTTT. Translated: CASSVGQLNSPLHF. Looking up the rest from reference TRBV9 and TRBJ1-6 gives the full variable domain: DSGVTQTPKHLITATGQRVTLRCSPRSGDLSVYWYQQSLDQGLQFLIQYYNGEERAKGNILERFSAQQFPDLHSELNLSSLELGDSALYFCASSVGQLNSPLHFGNGTRLTVT.

The CDR3 here is CSARGGLRDTEAFF. DNA of the CDR3: TGCAGTGCTAGGGGGGGTCTTCGGGACACTGAAGCTTTCTTT. The genes are TRBV20-1 and TRBJ1-1; D might be TRBD1 (5 bases). Germline V gives CDR1 DFQATT, CDR2 SNEGSKA (reference sequence). The V gene lost 3 bases and the J gene lost 3 bases, with 14 bases spanning the gap. The CDR3 is 14 residues long.

The rearrangement links TRBV12-3 or TRBV12-4 to TRBJ2-4; TRBD1 is a possible D gene (5 bases). This CDR3 is built from 15 residues. The ends were cut back, 3 bases at V and 3 bases at J, with 12 bases in the middle. CDR3 protein: CASSFLSRGKNIQYF. DNA for the CDR3: TGTGCCAGCAGTTTCCTCTCAAGGGGCAAAAACATTCAGTACTTC.

The rearrangement joins TRBV6-5 to TRBJ2-1; D remains unclear. The CDR3 runs 14 residues. CDR1 MNHEY and CDR2 SVGAGI come from the germline V gene. V lost 0 bases to trimming and J lost 8 bases, with 11 bases between them. This chain's CDR3 is CASSYSGFSYEQFF. The CDR3 nucleotides are TGTGCCAGCAGTTACTCGGGCTTTTCCTATGAGCAGTTCTTC.

There are many counts of this clonotype. V and J are TRBV2 and TRBJ2-5; 8 positions agree with TRBD2. The V gene's germline CDR1 is SNHLY and CDR2 FYNNEI. The CDR3 has 13 amino acids. V lost 6 bases and J lost 1; bases outside the gene matches: 1. CDR3 sequence reads: CASSGTSQETQYF. The DNA for the CDR3 is TGTGCCAGCAGCGGGACTAGCCAAGAGACCCAGTACTTC.

This clonotype showed up just a few times. The chain uses TRBV28 and TRBJ2-7; 7 positions match TRBD2. CDR3 size: 16 residues. V dropped 1 base and J dropped 2; count of bases not matched to a gene: 8. The germline V gene has CDR1 MDHEN and CDR2 SYDVKM. The CDR3 reads CASSLFGLAVPYEQYF. CDR3 coding DNA: TGTGCCAGCAGTTTATTTGGGCTAGCGGTTCCCTACGAGCAGTACTTC.

This clonotype was counted ten times or more. The chain links TRBV28 to TRBJ2-1; TRBD2 might be the D (6 bases). Germline V gene sequence: CDR1 MDHEN, CDR2 SYDVKM. V dropped 3 bases and J dropped 4 bases, with 13 bases sitting between them. The CDR3 length is 15 residues. This CDR3 is CASSFPLAPYNEQFF. The CDR3 DNA follows: TGTGCCAGCAGTTTCCCCCTAGCGCCTTACAATGAGCAGTTCTTC.

The CDR3 here is CASSRTGGVYGYTF. Here the CDR3 DNA reads TGTGCCAGCAGCCGAACAGGGGGCGTCTATGGCTACACCTTC. This chain uses TRBV12-3 or TRBV12-4 with TRBJ1-2; 9 positions match TRBD1. Losses at the gene ends were 6 bases for V and 4 bases for J; bases not matched to a gene: 6. The CDR3 length is 14 residues.

This clonotype was picked up a small number of times. The chain has TRBV7-8 and TRBJ2-5, with D possibly being TRBD1 (6 bases). The J call is in doubt because the DNA end fits TRBJ2-7 better. The CDR3 covers 17 residues. CDR1 SGHVS and CDR2 FQNEAQ come from the germline V gene. The CDR3 loop reads CASSLARVGARGYEQYF. CDR3 DNA: TGTGCCAGCAGCTTAGCCAGGGTAGGAGCCAGGGGCTACGAGCAGTACTTC.

The sample holds a few counts of this clonotype. The rearrangement joins TRBV2 to TRBJ1-2; possibly TRBD1 for D (5 bases). Germline V gene lookup returns CDR1 SNHLY and CDR2 FYNNEI. V lost 4 bases, J lost 4 bases, and 13 bases lay in between. The CDR3 sequence is 14 residues long. DNA for the CDR3: TGTGCCAGCAGTGGGGGAGGACAAACCTATGGCTACACCTTC. Protein sequence: CASSGGGQTYGYTF. The variable domain in full, completed from reference TRBV2 and TRBJ1-2, reads EPEVTQTPSHQVTQMGQEVILRCVPISNHLYFYWYRQILGQKVEFLVSFYNNEISEKSEIFDDQFSVERPDGSNFTLKIRSTKLEDSAMYFCASSGGGQTYGYTFGSGTRLTVV.

This clonotype was detected ten times or more. The chain joins TRBV3-1 to TRBJ2-6; 12 bases map to TRBD2. In germline, CDR1 is LGHDT, CDR2 YNNKEL (reference sequence). CDR3 length equals 16 residues. V lost 6 bases, J lost 7 bases, and 7 bases stayed unmatched. CDR3 region: CASSRLAGVGANVLTF. Written as DNA, the CDR3 is TGTGCCAGCAGTCGACTAGCGGGAGTAGGAGCCAACGTCCTGACTTTC.

This clonotype turned up a few times. The rearrangement joins TRBV28 to TRBJ2-7; 9 bases agree with TRBD1. The DNA end lines up better with TRBJ2-4; the J call may be wrong. The CDR3 runs to 15 residues. CDR1 is MDHEN and CDR2 is SYDVKM in the germline V gene. As DNA, the CDR3 is TGTGCCAGCACCACCGGGACAGGGCCTACAAACATTCAGTACTTC. Translated: CASTTGTGPTNIQYF.